This T cell receptor (beta chain) derives from a study of early T cells in non-severe SARS-CoV-2 infection. This clonotype was seen many times. V lost 5 bases and J lost 5, with 16 bases in between. The germline gives CDR1 MNHEY, CDR2 SMNVEV (reference sequence). CDR3 length: 15 residues. Individual cDNA molecules received unique molecular identifiers. From the 5' RACE reads, TCRdb called clonotypes with MiXCR, one entry per CDR3 protein. This table holds about 34,000 distinct CDR3 sequences, about 6% found once. The sample was whole blood. The sequence was obtained from an adult who was a healthcare worker with PCR-confirmed SARS-CoV-2 infection or an uninfected control (not recorded which). The chain has TRBV27 and TRBJ1-5; D unresolved. In DNA form, the CDR3 reads TGTGCCAGCAGTCCAACGATGTCCCCAGATCAGCCCCAGCATTTT. This codes for CASSPTMSPDQPQHF.